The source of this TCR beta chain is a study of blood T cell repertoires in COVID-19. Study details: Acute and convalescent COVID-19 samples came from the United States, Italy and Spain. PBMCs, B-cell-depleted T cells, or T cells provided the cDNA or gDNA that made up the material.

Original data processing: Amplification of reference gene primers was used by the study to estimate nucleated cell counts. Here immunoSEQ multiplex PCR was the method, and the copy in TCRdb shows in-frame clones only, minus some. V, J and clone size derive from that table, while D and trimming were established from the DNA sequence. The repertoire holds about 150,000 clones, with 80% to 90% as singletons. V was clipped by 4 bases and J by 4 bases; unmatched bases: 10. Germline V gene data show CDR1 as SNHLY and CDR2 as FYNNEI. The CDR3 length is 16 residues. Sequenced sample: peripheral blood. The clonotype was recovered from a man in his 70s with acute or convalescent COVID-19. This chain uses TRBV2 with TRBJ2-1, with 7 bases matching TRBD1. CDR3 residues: CASSVLNRGFYNEQFF. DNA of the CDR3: TGTGCCAGCAGTGTTTTAAACAGGGGATTTTACAATGAGCAGTTCTTC.